This T cell receptor beta chain stems from a study of blood T cell repertoires in COVID-19. Germline CDR1 and CDR2: MDHEN and SYDVKM. The CDR3 has 14 residues. Trimming stripped 10 bases from V and 1 base from J, with 13 bases between. Profiling relied on immunoSEQ multiplex PCR, and the TCRdb table lists in-frame clones only, not all of them. The sample yields 65,000 to 80,000 clones, around 87% seen once. The receptor was isolated from a man over 45 with active COVID-19. The sample was peripheral blood. The chain employs TRBV28 and TRBJ2-2, with a possible D match to TRBD1 (5 bases). In nucleotides, the CDR3 is TGTGCCACCCTTAAGGGGCTGAACACCGGGGAGCTGTTTTTT. It is translated as CATLKGLNTGELFF.